The entry below gives a single T cell receptor beta chain sequence along with its context. The clone's antigen remains unknown. No base quality values were provided; no much bigger clone lies one nucleotide off. The sample belongs to a study of a mutant IDH1 vaccine in newly diagnosed glioma (dated by TCRdb to about 2021). The study in broad terms: Patients were given eight vaccinations, in weeks 1, 3, 5, 7, 11, 15, 19 and 23, which matched visits V03 through V10. In the chemotherapy-containing groups, vaccination started alongside temozolomide cycles, whereas in patients who had radiotherapy alone it started 4-6 weeks after radiotherapy. Of the approximately 32 treated patients, around 60% were male and about 40% were female, and the mean age was 40.4 years. Prior to enrollment, patients had been given standard therapy consisting of radiotherapy alone, temozolomide alone, or radiochemotherapy with temozolomide, with the combination given to most patients. Peripheral blood samples were drawn at six visits, namely V03 (baseline), V05, V07, V10, V12 and V13. For exploratory analyses, fewer than 30 treated patients had longitudinal TCRB deep sequencing done wherever samples were available. The paper's findings and limits, for the study overall: PBMC samples for TCRB deep sequencing were selected based on availability. The authors noted that analyses of patient blood samples could not be reproduced because of sample limitations. No apparent relationship was observed between pseudoprogression and alterations in the top peripheral T cell clonotypes detected by TCRB sequencing. Immune responses induced by the vaccine were seen in 93.3% of patients across multiple MHC alleles.

Interpreted using the paper, the time point label stands for: week 5, during vaccination. Each vaccine dose was 300 ug of a 20-mer mutant IDH1 peptide in Montanide, given subcutaneously with topical imiquimod. Donors had newly diagnosed WHO grade 3 or 4 IDH1-mutant astrocytomas with loss of nuclear ATRX. The samples were drawn from NOA16, a multicentre, single-arm, open-label phase I trial in Germany that tested a mutant IDH1 peptide vaccine in humans for the first time. Genomic DNA for TCRB sequencing was isolated from EDTA blood with the DNeasy Blood and Tissue Kit. For this chain, trimming is 10 bases at the V end and 5 bases at the J end, and the number of junction bases without a gene match is 11. The CDR3 runs 13 amino acids, cysteine and phenylalanine included. Only the CDR3 part of the read is kept: 39 bases, read in frame from the first base. From the germline V gene, CDR1 is SNHLY and CDR2 is FYNNEI.

Library construction relied on the immunoSEQ multiplex PCR assay. Rearranged TCR beta chain sequences were amplified using the hsTCRB Kit according to the manufacturer's protocol. An Illumina MiSeq was used to sequence the TCRB libraries. In the authors' own workflow: The kit vendor's proprietary platform handled demultiplexing, trimming and gene mapping. Here the immuneACCESS table is served through TCRdb, limited to in-frame sequences with V and J called. Missing clones are a known gap in these copies; in checked studies unresolved V genes cover under half, and the rest lacks a known reason. The V and J calls and clone size come from that table; D and trimming were worked out from the DNA. This sample lists about 40,000 clones; 80% to 95% were detected once. The ten top clones hold about 2.6% of the sample.

This TCR came from a man between 50 and 59 years old with glioma. The sample here was PBMCs, taken from a glioma patient whose treatment included an IDH1 peptide vaccine. The receptor chain draws on TRBV2 and TRBJ2-7, with 7 bases in between that match TRBD2. The CDR3 reads as follows: CATGGSLSHEQYF. The DNA sequence is TGTGCCACCGGGGGGTCTCTTAGCCACGAGCAGTACTTC.